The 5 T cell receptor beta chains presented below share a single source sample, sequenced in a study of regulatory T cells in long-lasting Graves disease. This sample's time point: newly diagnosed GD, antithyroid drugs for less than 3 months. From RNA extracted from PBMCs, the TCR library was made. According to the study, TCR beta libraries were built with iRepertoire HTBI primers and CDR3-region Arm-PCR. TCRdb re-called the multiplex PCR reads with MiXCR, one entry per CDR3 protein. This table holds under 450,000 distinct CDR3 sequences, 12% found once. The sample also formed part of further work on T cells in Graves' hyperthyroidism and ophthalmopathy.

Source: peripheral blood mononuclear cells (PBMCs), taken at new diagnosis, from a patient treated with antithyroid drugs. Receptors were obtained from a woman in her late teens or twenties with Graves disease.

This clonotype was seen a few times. In DNA form, the CDR3 reads TGTGCCAGCAGCCTAAGAAGATTAGCCAAAAACATTCAGTACTTC. Residues: CASSLRRLAKNIQYF. The chain uses TRBV28 and TRBJ2-4, with D uncertain. The length of the CDR3 is 15 residues. V lost 6 bases and J 0 bases, leaving 12 bases between the germline ends. From germline, CDR1 is MDHEN and CDR2 SYDVKM.

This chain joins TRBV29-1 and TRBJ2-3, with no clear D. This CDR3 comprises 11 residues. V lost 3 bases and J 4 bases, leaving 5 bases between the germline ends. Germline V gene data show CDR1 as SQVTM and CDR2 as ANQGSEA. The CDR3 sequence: CSVESADTQYF. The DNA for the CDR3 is TGCAGCGTTGAGTCGGCAGATACGCAGTATTTT.

This CDR3 is CASSLTSGRGNEQFF. In DNA, the CDR3 is TGCGCCAGCAGCCTAACTAGCGGGAGAGGGAATGAGCAGTTCTTC. The chain is built from TRBV5-1 and TRBJ2-1; 11 bases match TRBD2. This CDR3 spans 15 amino acids. Germline CDR1 reads SGHRS; CDR2 reads YFSETQ. Trimming removed 4 bases from V and 7 bases from J; junction bases left unmatched: 7.

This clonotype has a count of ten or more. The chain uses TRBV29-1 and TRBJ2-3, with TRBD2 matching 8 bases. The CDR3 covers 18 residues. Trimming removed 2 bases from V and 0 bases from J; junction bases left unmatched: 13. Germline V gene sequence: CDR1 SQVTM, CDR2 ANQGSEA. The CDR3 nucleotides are TGCAGCGTTGAATTTCCTAGCGGGCGCGGTGCTAGCACAGATACGCAGTATTTT. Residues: CSVEFPSGRGASTDTQYF.

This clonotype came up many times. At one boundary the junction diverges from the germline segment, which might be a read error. The CDR3 DNA follows: TGTGCCAGCAGCCCGGGACTAGCTGACTACAATGAGCAGTTCTTC. The encoded protein is CASSPGLADYNEQFF. This chain connects TRBV4-3 to TRBJ2-1, with 9 nucleotides matching TRBD2. CDR3 length: 15 residues. The V gene's germline CDR1 is LGHNA and CDR2 YSLEER.